The T cell receptor (beta chain) described here comes from a study of T-cell reconstitution after alpha-beta-depleted transplantation in children. A library of TCRbeta sequences, prepared with unique molecular identifiers, was generated. TCRdb recomputed calls from the PCR reads with MiXCR, one row per CDR3 protein. The data hold 230,000 or so distinct CDR3 sequences, with approximately 9.8% observed a single time. The sample consisted of PBMCs from the stem cell graft donor, taken from the stem cell graft. The TCR sequence derives from a human donor who donated a stem cell graft to a child with SCID.

This CDR3 reads CSASLQPGRVGDSPLHF. CDR3 bases: TGCAGTGCTAGCCTCCAACCCGGCAGGGTGGGGGATTCACCCCTCCACTTT. The genes are TRBV20-1 and TRBJ1-6, with TRBD1 as a possible D gene (5 bases). Germline V gene sequence: CDR1 DFQATT, CDR2 SNEGSKA (reference sequence). The germline V and J ends were trimmed by 3 bases and 8 bases, with 23 bases remaining between them. The CDR3 is 17 amino acids.